The clone carrying this TCR beta chain showed up many times. Its antigen remains unknown. The CDR3 spans 16 residues. Germline V gene lookup returns CDR1 SNHLY and CDR2 FYNNEI. The V end was cut by 4 bases, the J end by 3 bases, with 19 bases between. Effector memory cells were sorted as CD45RA-CD27-, EMRA cells as CD45RA+CD27-. This record belongs to a study of naive and memory T cell subsets. General study points: Each distinct alpha or beta sequence counts as one clonotype.

Two oligonucleotides, mixed equimolar, formed the beta constant-region primer covering TRBC1 and TRBC2. An oligonucleotide with the SP2 primer and a 12-nucleotide UMI was ligated to the cDNA 3' end. TCRdb recomputed calls from the UMI-ligation and nested PCR reads with MiXCR, one row per CDR3 protein. Of roughly 40,000 distinct CDR3 sequences detected, approximately 12% appear once; the ten largest clones hold roughly a fifth. The sequencing input was effector memory CD4+ T cells from blood. Subset noted: effector memory, CD45RA- CD27-. This TCR came from a human donor in good health. This chain links TRBV2 with TRBJ2-7; tentative D call: TRBD2 (6 bases). This CDR3 reads CASSVKFRRGLYEQYF. CDR3 in DNA: TGTGCCAGCAGTGTAAAATTTCGGAGGGGCCTCTACGAGCAGTACTTC. Complete variable domain (other parts from reference TRBV2 and TRBJ2-7): EPEVTQTPSHQVTQMGQEVILRCVPISNHLYFYWYRQILGQKVEFLVSFYNNEISEKSEIFDDQFSVERPDGSNFTLKIRSTKLEDSAMYFCASSVKFRRGLYEQYFGPGTRLTVT.